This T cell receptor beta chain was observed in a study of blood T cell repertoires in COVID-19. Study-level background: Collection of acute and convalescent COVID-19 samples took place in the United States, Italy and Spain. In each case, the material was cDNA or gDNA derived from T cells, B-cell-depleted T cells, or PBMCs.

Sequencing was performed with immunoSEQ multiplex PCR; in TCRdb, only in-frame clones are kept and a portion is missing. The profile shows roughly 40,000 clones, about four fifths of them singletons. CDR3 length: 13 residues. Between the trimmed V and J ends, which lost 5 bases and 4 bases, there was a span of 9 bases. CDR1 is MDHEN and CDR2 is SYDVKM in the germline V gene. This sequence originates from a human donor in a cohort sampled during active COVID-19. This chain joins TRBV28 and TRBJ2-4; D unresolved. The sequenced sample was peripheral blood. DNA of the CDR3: TGTGCCAGCAGTCGGAGCGCAAAAAACATTCAGTACTTC. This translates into CASSRSAKNIQYF. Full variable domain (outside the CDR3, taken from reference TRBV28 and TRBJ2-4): DVKVTQSSRYLVKRTGEKVFLECVQDMDHENMFWYRQDPGLGLRLIYFSYDVKMKEKGDIPEGYSVSREKKERFSLILESASTNQTSMYLCASSRSAKNIQYFGAGTRLSVL.